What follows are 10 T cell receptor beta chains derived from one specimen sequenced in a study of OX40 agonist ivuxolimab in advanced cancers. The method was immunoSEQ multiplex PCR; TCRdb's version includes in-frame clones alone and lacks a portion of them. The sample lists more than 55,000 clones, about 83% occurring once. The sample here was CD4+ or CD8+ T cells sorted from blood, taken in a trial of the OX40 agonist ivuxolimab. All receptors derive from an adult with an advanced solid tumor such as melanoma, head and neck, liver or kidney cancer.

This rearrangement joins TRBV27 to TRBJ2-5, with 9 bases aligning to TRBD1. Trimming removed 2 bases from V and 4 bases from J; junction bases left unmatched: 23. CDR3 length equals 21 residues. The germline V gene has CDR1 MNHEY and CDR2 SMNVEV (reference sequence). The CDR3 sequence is CASSLQANRGTGTSGRETQYF. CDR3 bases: TGTGCCAGCAGTTTACAGGCCAATAGGGGGACAGGGACTTCGGGGCGAGAGACCCAGTACTTC.

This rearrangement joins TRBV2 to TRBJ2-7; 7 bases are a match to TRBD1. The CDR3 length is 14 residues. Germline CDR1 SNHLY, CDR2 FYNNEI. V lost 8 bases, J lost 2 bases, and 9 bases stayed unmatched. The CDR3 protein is CASLKDRMAYEQYF. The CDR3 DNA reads TGTGCCAGCCTCAAGGACAGGATGGCCTACGAGCAGTACTTC.

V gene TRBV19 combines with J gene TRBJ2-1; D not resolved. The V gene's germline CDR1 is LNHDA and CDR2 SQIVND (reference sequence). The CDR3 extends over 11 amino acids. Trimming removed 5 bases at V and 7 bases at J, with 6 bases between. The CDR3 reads CASSRANEQFF. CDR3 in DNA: TGTGCCAGTAGTCGAGCAAATGAGCAGTTCTTC.

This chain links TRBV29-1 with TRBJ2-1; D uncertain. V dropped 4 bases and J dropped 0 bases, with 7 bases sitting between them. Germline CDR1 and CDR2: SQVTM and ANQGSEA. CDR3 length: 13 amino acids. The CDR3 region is CSVVSSSYNEQFF. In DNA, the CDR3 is TGCAGCGTTGTTTCTAGCTCCTACAATGAGCAGTTCTTC.

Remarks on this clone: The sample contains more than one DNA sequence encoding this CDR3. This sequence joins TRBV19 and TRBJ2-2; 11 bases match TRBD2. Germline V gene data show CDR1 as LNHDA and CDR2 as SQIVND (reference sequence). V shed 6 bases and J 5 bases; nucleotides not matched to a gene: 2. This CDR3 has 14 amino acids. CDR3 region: CASRPSGRTGELFF. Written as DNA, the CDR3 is TGTGCCAGTAGGCCTAGCGGGAGGACCGGGGAGCTGTTTTTT. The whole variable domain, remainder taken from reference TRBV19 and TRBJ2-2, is DGGITQSPKYLFRKEGQNVTLSCEQNLNHDAMYWYRQDPGQGLRLIYYSQIVNDFQKGDIAEGYSVSREKKESFPLTVTSAQKNPTAFYLCASRPSGRTGELFFGEGSRLTVL.

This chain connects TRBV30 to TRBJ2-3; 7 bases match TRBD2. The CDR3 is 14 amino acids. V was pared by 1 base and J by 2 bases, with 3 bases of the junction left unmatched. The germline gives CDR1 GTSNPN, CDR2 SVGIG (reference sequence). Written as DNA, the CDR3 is TGTGCCTGGAGTGGCGGGAGTAACACAGATACGCAGTATTTT. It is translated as CAWSGGSNTDTQYF.

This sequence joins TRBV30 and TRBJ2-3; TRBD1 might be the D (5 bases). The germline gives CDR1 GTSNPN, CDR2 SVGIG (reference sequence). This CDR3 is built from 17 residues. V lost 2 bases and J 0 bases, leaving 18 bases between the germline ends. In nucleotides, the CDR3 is TGTGCCTGGAGTCCCCCCCCAGGGCAATCTAGCACAGATACGCAGTATTTT. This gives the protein CAWSPPPGQSSTDTQYF. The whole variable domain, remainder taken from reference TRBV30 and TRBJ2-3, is SQTIHQWPATLVQPVGSPLSLECTVEGTSNPNLYWYRQAAGRGLQLLFYSVGIGQISSEVPQNLSASRPQDRQFILSSKKLLLSDSGFYLCAWSPPPGQSSTDTQYFGPGTRLTVL.

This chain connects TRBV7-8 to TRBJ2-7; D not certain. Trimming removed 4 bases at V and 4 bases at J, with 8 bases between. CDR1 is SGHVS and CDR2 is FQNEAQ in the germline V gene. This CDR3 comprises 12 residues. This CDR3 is CASSSDWYEQYF. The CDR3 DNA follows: TGTGCCAGCAGCTCCGACTGGTACGAGCAGTACTTC.

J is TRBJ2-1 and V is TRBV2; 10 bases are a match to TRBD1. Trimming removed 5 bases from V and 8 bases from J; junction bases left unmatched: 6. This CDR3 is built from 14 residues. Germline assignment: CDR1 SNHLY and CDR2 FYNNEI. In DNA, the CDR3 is TGTGCCAGCAGTCAAGACAGGGGGCACGATGAGCAGTTCTTC. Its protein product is CASSQDRGHDEQFF.

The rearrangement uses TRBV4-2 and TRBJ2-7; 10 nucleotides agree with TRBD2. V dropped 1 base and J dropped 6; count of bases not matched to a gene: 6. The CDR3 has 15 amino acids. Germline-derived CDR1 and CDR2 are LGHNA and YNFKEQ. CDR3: CASSQGLAGGVEQYF. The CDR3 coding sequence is TGTGCCAGCAGCCAAGGGTTAGCGGGAGGAGTCGAGCAGTACTTC.